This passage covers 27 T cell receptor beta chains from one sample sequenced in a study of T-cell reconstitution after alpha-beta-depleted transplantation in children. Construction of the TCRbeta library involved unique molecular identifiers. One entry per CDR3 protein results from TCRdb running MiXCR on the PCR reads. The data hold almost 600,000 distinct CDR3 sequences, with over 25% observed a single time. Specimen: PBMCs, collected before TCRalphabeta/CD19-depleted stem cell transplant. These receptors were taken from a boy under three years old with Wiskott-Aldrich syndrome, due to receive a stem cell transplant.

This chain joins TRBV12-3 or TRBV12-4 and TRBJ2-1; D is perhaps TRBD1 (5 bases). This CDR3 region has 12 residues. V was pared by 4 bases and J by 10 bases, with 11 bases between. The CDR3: CASSSDTVEQFF. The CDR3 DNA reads TGTGCCAGCAGTTCGGACACTGTGGAGCAGTTCTTC.

CDR3 amino acids: CASSQELAGGYNEQFF. For the CDR3, the DNA is TGCGCCAGCAGCCAAGAACTAGCGGGTGGCTACAATGAGCAGTTCTTC. The V call is TRBV4-1, the J call TRBJ2-1, with 9 positions matching TRBD2. CDR3 size: 16 residues. V lost 0 bases and J lost 3; bases outside the gene matches: 3. Germline loops: CDR1 MGHRA, CDR2 YSYEKL.

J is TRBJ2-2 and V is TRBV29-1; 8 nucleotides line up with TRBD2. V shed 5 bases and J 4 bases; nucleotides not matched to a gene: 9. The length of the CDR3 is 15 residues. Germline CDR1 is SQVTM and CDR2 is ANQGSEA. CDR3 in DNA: TGCAGCGTTCCCTTATCCGGGACTAGCACCGGGGAGCTGTTTTTT. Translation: CSVPLSGTSTGELFF.

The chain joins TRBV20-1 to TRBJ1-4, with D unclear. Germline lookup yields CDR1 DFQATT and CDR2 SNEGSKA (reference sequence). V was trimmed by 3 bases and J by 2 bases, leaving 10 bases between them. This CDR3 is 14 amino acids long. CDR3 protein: CSARGTVTNEKLFF. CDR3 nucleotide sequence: TGCAGTGCTAGGGGTACAGTTACTAATGAAAAACTGTTTTTT.

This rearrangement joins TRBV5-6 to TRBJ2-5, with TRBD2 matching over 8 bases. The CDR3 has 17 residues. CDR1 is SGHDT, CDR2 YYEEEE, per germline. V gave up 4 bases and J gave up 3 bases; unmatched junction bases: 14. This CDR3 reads CASSPITLTGGKETQYF. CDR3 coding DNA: TGTGCCAGCAGCCCAATCACATTAACGGGAGGGAAAGAGACCCAGTACTTC.

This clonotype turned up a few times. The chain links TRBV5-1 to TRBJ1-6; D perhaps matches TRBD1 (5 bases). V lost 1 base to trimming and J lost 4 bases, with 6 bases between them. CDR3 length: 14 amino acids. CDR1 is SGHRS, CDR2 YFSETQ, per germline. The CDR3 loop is CASSLRTYNSPLHF. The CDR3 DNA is TGCGCCAGCAGCTTGAGGACATATAATTCACCCCTCCACTTT.

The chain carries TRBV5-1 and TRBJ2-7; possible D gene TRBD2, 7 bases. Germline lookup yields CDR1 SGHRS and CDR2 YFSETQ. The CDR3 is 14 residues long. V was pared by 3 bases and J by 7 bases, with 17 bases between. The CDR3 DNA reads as TGCGCCAGCAGCTCCACTAGGGGGGGAAGGGAGCAGTACTTC. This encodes CASSSTRGGREQYF.

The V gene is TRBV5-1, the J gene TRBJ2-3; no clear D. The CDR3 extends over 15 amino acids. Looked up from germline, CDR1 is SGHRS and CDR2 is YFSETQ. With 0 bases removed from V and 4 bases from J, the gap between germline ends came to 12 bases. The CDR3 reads CASSLAKGISDTQYF. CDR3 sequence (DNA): TGCGCCAGCAGCTTGGCAAAGGGAATATCAGATACGCAGTATTTT.

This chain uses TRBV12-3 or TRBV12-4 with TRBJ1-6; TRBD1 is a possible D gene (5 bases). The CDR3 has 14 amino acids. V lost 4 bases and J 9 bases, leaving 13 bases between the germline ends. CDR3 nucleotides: TGTGCCAGCAGTTCCGGCAGGAGGGGTTCACCCCTCCACTTT. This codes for CASSSGRRGSPLHF.

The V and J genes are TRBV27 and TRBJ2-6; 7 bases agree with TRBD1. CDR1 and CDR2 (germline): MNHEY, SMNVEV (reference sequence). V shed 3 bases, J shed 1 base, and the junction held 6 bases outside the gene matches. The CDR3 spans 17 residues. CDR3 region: CASSLQGELSGANVLTF. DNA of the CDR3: TGTGCCAGCAGTTTGCAGGGGGAGTTATCTGGGGCCAACGTCCTGACTTTC.

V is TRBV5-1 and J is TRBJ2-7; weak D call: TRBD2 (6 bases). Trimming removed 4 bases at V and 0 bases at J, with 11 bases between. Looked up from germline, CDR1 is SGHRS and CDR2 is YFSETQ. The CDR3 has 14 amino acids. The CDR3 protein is CASSGRDGSYEQYF. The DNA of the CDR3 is TGCGCCAGCAGCGGGCGGGACGGCTCCTACGAGCAGTACTTC. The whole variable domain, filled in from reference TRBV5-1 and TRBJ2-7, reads KAGVTQTPRYLIKTRGQQVTLSCSPISGHRSVSWYQQTPGQGLQFLFEYFSETQRNKGNFPGRFSGRQFSNSRSEMNVSTLELGDSALYLCASSGRDGSYEQYFGPGTRLTVT.

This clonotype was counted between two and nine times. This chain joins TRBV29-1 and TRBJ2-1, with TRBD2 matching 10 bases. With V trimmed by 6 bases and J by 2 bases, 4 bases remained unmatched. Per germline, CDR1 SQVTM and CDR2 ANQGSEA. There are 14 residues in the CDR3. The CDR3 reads CSVPGTSAYNEQFF. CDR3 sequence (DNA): TGCAGCGTCCCTGGGACTAGCGCCTACAATGAGCAGTTCTTC.

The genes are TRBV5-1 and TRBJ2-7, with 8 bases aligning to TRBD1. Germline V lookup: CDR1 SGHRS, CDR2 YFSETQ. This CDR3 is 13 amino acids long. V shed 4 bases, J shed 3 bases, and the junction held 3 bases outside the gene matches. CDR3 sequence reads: CASSTGQVYEQYF. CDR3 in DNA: TGCGCCAGCAGCACGGGACAGGTCTACGAGCAGTACTTC.

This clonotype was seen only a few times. CDR3 sequence (DNA): TGCGCCAGCAGCGTGAACGGACAGGCTGAAGCTTTCTTT. Its protein is CASSVNGQAEAFF. The chain uses TRBV5-1 and TRBJ1-1, with 7 bases identical to TRBD1. This CDR3 region has 13 residues. Germline V gene lookup returns CDR1 SGHRS and CDR2 YFSETQ. Unmatched junction bases numbered 6, after V lost 4 bases and J lost 6 bases.

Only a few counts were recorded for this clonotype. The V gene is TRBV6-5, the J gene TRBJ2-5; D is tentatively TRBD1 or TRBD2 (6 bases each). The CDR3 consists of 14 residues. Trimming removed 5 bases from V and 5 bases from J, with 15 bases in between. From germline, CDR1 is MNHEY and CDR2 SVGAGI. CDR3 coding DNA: TGTGCCAGCAGTAACAGACGGGGGCGGGAGACCCAGTACTTC. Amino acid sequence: CASSNRRGRETQYF.

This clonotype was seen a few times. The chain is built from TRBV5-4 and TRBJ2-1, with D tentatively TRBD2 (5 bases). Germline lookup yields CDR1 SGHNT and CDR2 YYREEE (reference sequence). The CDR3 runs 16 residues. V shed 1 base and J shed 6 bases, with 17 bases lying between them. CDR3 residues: CASSLQSRPTSNEQFF. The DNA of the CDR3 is TGTGCCAGCAGCTTGCAGTCTCGACCTACTAGCAATGAGCAGTTCTTC.

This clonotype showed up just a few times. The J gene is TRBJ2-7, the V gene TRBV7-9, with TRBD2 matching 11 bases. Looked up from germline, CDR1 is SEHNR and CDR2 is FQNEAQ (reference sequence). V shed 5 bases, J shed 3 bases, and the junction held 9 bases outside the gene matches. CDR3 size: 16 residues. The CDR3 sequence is CASSEGLAGGYYEQYF. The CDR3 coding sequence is TGTGCCAGCAGCGAGGGGCTAGCGGGAGGTTACTACGAGCAGTACTTC. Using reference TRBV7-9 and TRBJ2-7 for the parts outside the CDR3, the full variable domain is DTGVSQNPRHKITKRGQNVTFRCDPISEHNRLYWYRQTLGQGPEFLTYFQNEAQLEKSRLLSDRFSAERPKGSFSTLEIQRTEQGDSAMYLCASSEGLAGGYYEQYFGPGTRLTVT.

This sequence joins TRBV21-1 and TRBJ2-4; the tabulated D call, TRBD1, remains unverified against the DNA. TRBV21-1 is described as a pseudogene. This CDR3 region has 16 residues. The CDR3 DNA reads TGTGCCAGCAGCAAAAGGGCAGGGGGCCCTTGGGACATTCAGTACTTC. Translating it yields CASSKRAGGPWDIQYF.

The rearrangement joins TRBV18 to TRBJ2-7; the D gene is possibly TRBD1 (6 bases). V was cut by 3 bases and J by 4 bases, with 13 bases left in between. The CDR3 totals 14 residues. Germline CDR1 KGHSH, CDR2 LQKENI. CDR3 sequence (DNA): TGTGCCAGCTCACCCAGGGGTGCGGGTTACGAGCAGTACTTC. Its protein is CASSPRGAGYEQYF.

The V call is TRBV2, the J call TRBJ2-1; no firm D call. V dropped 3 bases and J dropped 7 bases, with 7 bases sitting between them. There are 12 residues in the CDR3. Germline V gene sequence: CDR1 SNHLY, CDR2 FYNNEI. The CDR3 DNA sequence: TGTGCCAGCAGTGAGCTAAGAAATGAGCAGTTCTTC. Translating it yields CASSELRNEQFF.

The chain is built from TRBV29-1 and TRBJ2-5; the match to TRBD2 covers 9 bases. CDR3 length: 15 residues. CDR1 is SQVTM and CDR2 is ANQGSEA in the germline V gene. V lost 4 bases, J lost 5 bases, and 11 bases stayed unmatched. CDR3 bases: TGCAGCGTTGGTGCTAGCGGGATTCGGGGGGAGACCCAGTACTTC. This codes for CSVGASGIRGETQYF.

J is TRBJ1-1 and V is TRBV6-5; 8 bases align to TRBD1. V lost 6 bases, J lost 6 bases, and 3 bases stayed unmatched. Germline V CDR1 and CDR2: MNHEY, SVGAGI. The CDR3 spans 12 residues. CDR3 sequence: CASRTGGAEAFF. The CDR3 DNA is TGTGCCAGCAGAACAGGGGGGGCTGAAGCTTTCTTT.

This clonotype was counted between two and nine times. DNA of the CDR3: TGCGCCAGCAGCCCTCGGGAACGGGGTCTTGGAGTGAACACTGAAGCTTTCTTT. Protein sequence: CASSPRERGLGVNTEAFF. The genes are TRBV4-1 and TRBJ1-1; no clear D. Germline loops: CDR1 MGHRA, CDR2 YSYEKL. Deletions cut 4 bases from V and 0 bases from J, with 21 bases between. The length of the CDR3 is 18 residues.

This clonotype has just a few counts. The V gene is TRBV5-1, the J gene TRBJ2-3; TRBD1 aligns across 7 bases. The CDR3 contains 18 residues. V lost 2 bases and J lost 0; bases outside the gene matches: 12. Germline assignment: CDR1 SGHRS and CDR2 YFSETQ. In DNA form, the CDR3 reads TGCGCCAGCAGCTTCCTTTCTGGGGACAGCTCTAGCACAGATACGCAGTATTTT. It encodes CASSFLSGDSSSTDTQYF.

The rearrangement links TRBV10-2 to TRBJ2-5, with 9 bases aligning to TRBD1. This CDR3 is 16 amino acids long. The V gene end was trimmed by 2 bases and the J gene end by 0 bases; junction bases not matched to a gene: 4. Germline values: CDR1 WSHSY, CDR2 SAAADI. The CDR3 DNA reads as TGCGCCAGCAGTGAGAGGACAGGGGACTACCAAGAGACCCAGTACTTC. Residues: CASSERTGDYQETQYF.

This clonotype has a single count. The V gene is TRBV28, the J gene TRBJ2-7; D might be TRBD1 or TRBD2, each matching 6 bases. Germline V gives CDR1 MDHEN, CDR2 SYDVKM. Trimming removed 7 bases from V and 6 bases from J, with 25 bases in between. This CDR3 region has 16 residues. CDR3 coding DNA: TGTGCCAGCACCCTAACGGCGGGACATGGGCTAGGCGAGCAGTACTTC. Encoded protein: CASTLTAGHGLGEQYF.

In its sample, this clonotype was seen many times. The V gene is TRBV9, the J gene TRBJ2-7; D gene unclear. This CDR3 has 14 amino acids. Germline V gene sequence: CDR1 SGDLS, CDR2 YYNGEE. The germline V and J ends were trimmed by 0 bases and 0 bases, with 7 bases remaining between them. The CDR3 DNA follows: TGTGCCAGCAGCGTAGCTTCCAGCTCCTACGAGCAGTACTTC. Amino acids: CASSVASSSYEQYF.